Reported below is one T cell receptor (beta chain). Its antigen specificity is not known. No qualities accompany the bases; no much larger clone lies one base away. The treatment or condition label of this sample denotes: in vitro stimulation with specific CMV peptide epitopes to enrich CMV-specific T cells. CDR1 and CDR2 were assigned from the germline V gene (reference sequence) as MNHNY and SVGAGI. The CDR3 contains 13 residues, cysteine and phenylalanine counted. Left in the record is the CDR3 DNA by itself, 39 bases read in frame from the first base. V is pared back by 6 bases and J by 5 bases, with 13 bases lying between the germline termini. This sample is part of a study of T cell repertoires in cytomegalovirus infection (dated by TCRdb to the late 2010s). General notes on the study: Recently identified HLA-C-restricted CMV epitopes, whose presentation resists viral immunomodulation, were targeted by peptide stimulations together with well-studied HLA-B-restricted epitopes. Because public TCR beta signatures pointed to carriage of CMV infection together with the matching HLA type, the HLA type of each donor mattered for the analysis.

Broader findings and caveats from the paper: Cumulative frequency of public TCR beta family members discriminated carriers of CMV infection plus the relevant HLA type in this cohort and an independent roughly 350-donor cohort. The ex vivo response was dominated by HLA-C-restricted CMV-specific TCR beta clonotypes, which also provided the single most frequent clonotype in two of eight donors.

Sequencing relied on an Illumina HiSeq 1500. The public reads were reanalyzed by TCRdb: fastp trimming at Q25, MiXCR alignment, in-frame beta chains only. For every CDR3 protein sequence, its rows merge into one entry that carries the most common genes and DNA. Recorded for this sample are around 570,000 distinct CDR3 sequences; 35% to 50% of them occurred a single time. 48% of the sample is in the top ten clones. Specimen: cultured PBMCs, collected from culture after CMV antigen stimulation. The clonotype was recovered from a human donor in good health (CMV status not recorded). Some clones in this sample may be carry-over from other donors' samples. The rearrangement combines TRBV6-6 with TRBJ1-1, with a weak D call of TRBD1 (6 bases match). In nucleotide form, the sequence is TGTGCCAGCAGGATAGGGGGGGATACTGAAGCTTTCTTT. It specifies CASRIGGDTEAFF.